These T cell receptor beta chains were read from a single sample in a study of shared clonotypes between healthy human individuals. Sequenced by immunoSEQ multiplex PCR; TCRdb stores in-frame clones only, minus some. The sample holds around 2,000,000 clones, approximately 95% seen once. The source material was naive CD8+ T cells sorted from blood. The receptors here all came from a man younger than 35 in good health. Both conserved end residues are part of each CDR3. The D gene is left open where the match is weak. Clone size is given for some rows only: seen once, a few or many times, or a class if the clone is expanded.

clone_size j_call d_call v_call cdr3_nt cdr3_aa
. TRBJ2-7 . TRBV6-5 TGTGCCAGCAGTTACTCCCCCGGGAACGAGCAGTACTTC CASSYSPGNEQYF
. TRBJ2-3 . TRBV9 TGTGCCAGCAGCGGACGCACCGGATATATCACAGATACGCAGTATTTT CASSGRTGYITDTQYF
. TRBJ2-1 . TRBV5-1 TGCGCCAGCAGCTTCTCAATAGGGGGTTACAATGAGCAGTTCTTC CASSFSIGGYNEQFF
. TRBJ1-2 TRBD1 TRBV4-1 TGCGCCAGCAGCCAAGAGACAGGGAACTATGGCTACACCTTC CASSQETGNYGYTF
. TRBJ1-6 . TRBV13 TGTGCCAGCAGCTTCAGCGAGGGACCCCTCCACTTT CASSFSEGPLHF
. TRBJ2-1 . TRBV6-1 TGTGCCAGCAGTGAATTTCCGGGGCCGCACCCGCAGTTCTTC CASSEFPGPHPQFF
. TRBJ1-5 . TRBV14 TGTGCCAGCAGCCACCTACTCAAGCGGGATCAGCCCCAGCATTTT CASSHLLKRDQPQHF
. TRBJ2-3 . TRBV7-2 TGTGCCAGCAGCTTAGCAACAGCCTCAAGCACAGATACGCAGTATTTT CASSLATASSTDTQYF
. TRBJ2-7 . TRBV6-6 TGTGCCAGCAGTTCACAGCCAGTCGAGCAGTACTTC CASSSQPVEQYF
. TRBJ2-7 . TRBV6-1 TGTGCCAGCAGTGACTGGAGAACCGAGCAGTACTTC CASSDWRTEQYF
. TRBJ2-5 TRBD2 TRBV9 TGTGCCAGCAGCGTAAGTGGTAGCGGGAGTAGAGAGACCCAGTACTTC CASSVSGSGSRETQYF
. TRBJ1-5 . TRBV19 TGTGCCAGTAGTATAGTTGGGGACCAGCCCCAGCATTTT CASSIVGDQPQHF
. TRBJ2-2 TRBD1 TRBV27 TGTGCCAGCAGTCCGGGACAGGCCCCCGGGGAGCTGTTTTTT CASSPGQAPGELFF
. TRBJ2-7 . TRBV5-6 TGTGCCAGCAGCTTGGGGGAGACCCTCTACGAGCAGTACTTC CASSLGETLYEQYF
. TRBJ2-3 . TRBV30 TGTGCCTGGAGTGTCGGGGGACCCACAGATACGCAGTATTTT CAWSVGGPTDTQYF
. TRBJ1-2 . TRBV6-5 TGTGCCAGCAGGGGGAACGATGGCTACACCTTC CASRGNDGYTF
. TRBJ2-1 . TRBV7-9 TGTGCCAGCAGCCAAGTACAGGGTCTGGATGAGCAGTTCTTC CASSQVQGLDEQFF
. TRBJ2-3 . TRBV4-3 TGCGCCAGCAGCCAGGCAGGGAGCACAGATACGCAGTATTTT CASSQAGSTDTQYF
. TRBJ1-1 . TRBV15 TGTGCCACCAGCGTTACTGAGGACACTGAAGCTTTCTTT CATSVTEDTEAFF
. TRBJ2-7 TRBD1 TRBV7-8 TGTGCCAGCAGCATGGACAGGCAGGTCCTCTACGAGCAGTACTTC CASSMDRQVLYEQYF
. TRBJ1-1 . TRBV6-6 TGTGCCAGCAGTTACTCAGAAGGGGGGGGTACTGAAGCTTTCTTT CASSYSEGGGTEAFF
. TRBJ2-7 . TRBV7-2 TGTGCCAGCAGCTTAGACAGGAGCTACGAGCAGTACTTC CASSLDRSYEQYF
once TRBJ1-1 . TRBV15 TGTGCCACCAGCAGAGATTCGGGTGATGAAGCTTTCTTT CATSRDSGDEAFF
. TRBJ2-7 TRBD2 TRBV27 TGTGCCAGCAGCTCCGGACTAGCGGGAGTCTACGAGCAGTACTTC CASSSGLAGVYEQYF
. TRBJ2-7 . TRBV7-2 TGTGCCAGCAGCGTCGTTGGAAGCTTGTACGAGCAGTACTTC CASSVVGSLYEQYF
. TRBJ2-6 TRBD1 TRBV27 TGTGCCAGCAGTCCGCAGGGGGTCGGAGGGGCCAACGTCCTGACTTTC CASSPQGVGGANVLTF
. TRBJ1-4 . TRBV13 TGTGCCAGCAGCTTAAGACAGGATAATGAAAAACTGTTTTTT CASSLRQDNEKLFF
. TRBJ2-7 TRBD2 TRBV5-1 TGCGCCAGCAGCTTGGATTTGGCTGGCGGGGGGGAGCAGTACTTC CASSLDLAGGGEQYF
. TRBJ2-5 . TRBV4-2 TGTGCCAGCAGCCGACTAGGGCAAGAGACCCAGTACTTC CASSRLGQETQYF
. TRBJ2-1 . TRBV30 TGTGCCTGGACTATAGGGTCGAGCTCCTACAATGAGCAGTTCTTC CAWTIGSSSYNEQFF
. TRBJ1-1 TRBD1 TRBV7-9 TGTGCCAGCAGCCGGGACAGGGCCGAAGAAGCTTTCTTT CASSRDRAEEAFF
. TRBJ2-2 . TRBV11-3 TGTGCCAGCAGCTCCAACGCCGGGGCCTACACCGGGGAGCTGTTTTTT CASSSNAGAYTGELFF
. TRBJ2-7 TRBD1 TRBV6-5 TGTGCCAGCAGTTACGGTGCAGGGGGTTACGAGCAGTACTTC CASSYGAGGYEQYF
. TRBJ1-2 . TRBV5-4 TGTGCCAGCAGCTTGGAGGCAGCCGACTATGGCTACACCTTC CASSLEAADYGYTF
. TRBJ2-1 TRBD1 TRBV4-1 TGCGCCAGCAGCCAACTGGACAGGCCCGGGCAGTTCTTC CASSQLDRPGQFF
. TRBJ2-7 . TRBV2 TGTGCCAGCAAGAAGACAGGGCTTACTAGCGAGGCCTACGAGCAGTACTTC CASKKTGLTSEAYEQYF
once TRBJ1-3 . TRBV7-6 TGTGCCAGCAGCTTAAATCCGGGAACCCGATACCAGAACTCTGGAAACACCATATATTTT CASSLNPGTRYQNSGNTIYF
. TRBJ1-6 TRBD1 TRBV6-1 TGTGCCAGCAGTGAAGCGGGACAGGGCCGGTCACCCCTCCACTTT CASSEAGQGRSPLHF
. TRBJ1-2 TRBD1 TRBV9 TGTGCCAGCAGCCCGTCTGGACAGGGGGTGTATGGCTACACCTTC CASSPSGQGVYGYTF
. TRBJ2-5 . TRBV6-1 TGTGCCAGCAGTGAAGACTCCAGGGGTAGCGAGACCCAGTACTTC CASSEDSRGSETQYF
once TRBJ2-4 TRBD1 TRBV7-9 TGTGCCAGCCGTACGGACAGGGACATTCAGTACTTC CASRTDRDIQYF
. TRBJ1-1 . TRBV7-6 TGTGCCAGCAGCCCCTTATCGGTCTTAGGCGTCAACACTGAAGCTTTCTTT CASSPLSVLGVNTEAFF
. TRBJ1-5 . TRBV27 TGTGCCAGCAAGGCGGGAAATCAGCCCCAGCATTTT CASKAGNQPQHF
once TRBJ2-2 . TRBV7-9 TGTGCCCTGGGCGGAAACACCGGGGAGCTGTTTTTT CALGGNTGELFF
. TRBJ2-7 TRBD1 TRBV7-9 TGTGCCAGCAGTCATCAGGGGGAACCGGACGAGCAGTACTTC CASSHQGEPDEQYF
. TRBJ2-7 TRBD2 TRBV7-2 TGTGCCACCTCAGAAACCGGGACTAGCGGGGCCAAATCGTACGAGCAGTACTTC CATSETGTSGAKSYEQYF
. TRBJ2-3 TRBD1 TRBV4-2 TGTGCCAGCAGCCAAGAAGACAGGGGCACAGATACGCAGTATTTT CASSQEDRGTDTQYF
. TRBJ1-5 TRBD1 TRBV7-2 TGTGCCAGCAGCTTAGGCCAGGGGGCTCTTCAGCCCCAGCATTTT CASSLGQGALQPQHF
. TRBJ1-2 TRBD1 TRBV27 TGTGCCAGCAGTCTGACAGGGGGAGGAGATGGCTACACCTTC CASSLTGGGDGYTF
. TRBJ2-1 . TRBV19 TGTGCCAGTAGTCCCGGGACCTACAATGAGCAGTTCTTC CASSPGTYNEQFF
. TRBJ2-7 TRBD1 TRBV5-6 TGTGCCAGCAGCACCGGACAGGGTGTAAACGAGCAGTACTTC CASSTGQGVNEQYF
. TRBJ2-7 . TRBV5-1 TGCGCCAGCAGCGTCACAGGGCTCGAGCAGTACTTC CASSVTGLEQYF
. TRBJ2-3 . TRBV9 TGTGCCAGCAGCGGAGGAATCGCCCAGGGCACAGATACGCAGTATTTT CASSGGIAQGTDTQYF
. TRBJ2-7 . TRBV6-6 TGTGCCAGCAGTTCTCAAATTTTCGGCTACGAGCAGTACTTC CASSSQIFGYEQYF